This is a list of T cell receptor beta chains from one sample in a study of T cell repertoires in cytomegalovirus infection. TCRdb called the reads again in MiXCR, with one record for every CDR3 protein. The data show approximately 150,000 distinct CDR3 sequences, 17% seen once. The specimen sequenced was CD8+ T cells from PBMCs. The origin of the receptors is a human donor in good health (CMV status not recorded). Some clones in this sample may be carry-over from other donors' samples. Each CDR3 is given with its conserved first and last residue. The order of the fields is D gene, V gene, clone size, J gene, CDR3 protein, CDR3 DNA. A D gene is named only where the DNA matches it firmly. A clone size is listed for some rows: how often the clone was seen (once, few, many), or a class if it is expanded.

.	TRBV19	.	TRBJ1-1	CATGFGGAFF	TGTGCCACGGGTTTTGGCGGAGCTTTCTTT
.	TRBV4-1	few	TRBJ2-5	CASSPERTQETQYF	TGCGCCAGCAGCCCCGAGAGGACGCAAGAGACCCAGTACTTC
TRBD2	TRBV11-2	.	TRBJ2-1	CASILKGTSGRAWNEQFF	TGTGCCAGCATCCTAAAGGGGACTAGCGGGAGGGCGTGGAATGAGCAGTTCTTC
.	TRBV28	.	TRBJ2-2	CASSLYGEITGELFF	TGTGCCAGCAGTTTATATGGGGAGATCACCGGGGAGCTGTTTTTT
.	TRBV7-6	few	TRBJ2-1	CASSFRPGEQFF	TGTGCCAGCAGCTTCCGCCCTGGTGAGCAGTTCTTC
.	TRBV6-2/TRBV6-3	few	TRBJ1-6	CASSYRGQNGSPLHF	TGTGCCAGCAGTTACCGTGGACAGAATGGGTCACCCCTCCACTTT
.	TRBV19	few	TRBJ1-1	CASKSGTEAFF	TGTGCCAGTAAGTCGGGGACTGAAGCTTTCTTT
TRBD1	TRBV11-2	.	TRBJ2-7	CASSFGTGWYEQYF	TGTGCCAGCAGCTTTGGGACAGGGTGGTACGAGCAGTACTTC
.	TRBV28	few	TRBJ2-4	CASKLALARKGIQYF	TGTGCCAGCAAACTCGCGCTGGCACGTAAGGGCATTCAGTACTTC
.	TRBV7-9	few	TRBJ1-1	CASSSTIQGTEAFF	TGTGCCAGCAGCTCGACTATTCAGGGCACTGAAGCTTTCTTT
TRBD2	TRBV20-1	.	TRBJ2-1	CSARGTSGGPHEQFF	TGCAGTGCTAGGGGGACTAGCGGGGGGCCTCATGAGCAGTTCTTC
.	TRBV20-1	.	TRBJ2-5	CSAPIGVEETQYF	TGCAGTGCTCCGATCGGGGTTGAGGAGACCCAGTACTTC
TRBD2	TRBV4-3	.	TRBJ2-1	CASSQDEVGTSGRAGWNEQFF	TGCGCCAGCAGCCAAGATGAGGTCGGGACTAGCGGGAGGGCAGGTTGGAATGAGCAGTTCTTC
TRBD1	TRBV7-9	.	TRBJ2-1	CASSLVAGGREQFF	TGTGCCAGCAGCTTAGTCGCAGGGGGCCGTGAGCAGTTCTTC
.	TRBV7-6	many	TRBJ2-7	CASSDRDVVEEQYF	TGTGCCAGCAGCGACCGGGACGTCGTGGAGGAGCAGTACTTC
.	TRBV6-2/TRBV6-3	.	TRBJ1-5	CASRQGSNQPQHF	TGTGCCAGCAGACAGGGAAGCAATCAGCCCCAGCATTTT
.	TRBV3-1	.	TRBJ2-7	CASSRWGLYEQYF	TGTGCCAGCAGCCGGTGGGGGCTCTACGAGCAGTACTTC
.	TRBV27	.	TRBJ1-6	CASSLNTGSSPLHF	TGTGCCAGCAGTTTAAATACAGGGAGTTCACCCCTCCACTTT